This TCR beta chain originates from a study of shared clonotypes between healthy human individuals. Trimming cost V 6 bases and J 2 bases; bases outside gene matches: 4. The CDR3 covers 14 residues. Germline CDR1 ENHRY, CDR2 SYGVKD. Method: immunoSEQ multiplex PCR; TCRdb's copy keeps in-frame clones and lacks some. Found here are about 1 million clones, about three quarters of them singletons; the top ten hold approximately 1.5%. The source of this sequence is a man between 18 and 29 years old in good health. This chain connects TRBV10-3 to TRBJ2-5; 9 bases fit TRBD2. The sample consisted of memory CD4+ T cells sorted from blood. Described subset: CD45RA-negative fraction. The CDR3 DNA sequence: TGTGCCATCAGGTCTAGCGGGAATCAAGAGACCCAGTACTTC. It codes for CAIRSSGNQETQYF.